This TCR beta chain stems from a study of long-term antiretroviral therapy in people with HIV (dated by TCRdb to 2022 to 2024). Background for the entire study: Collection of the earliest samples took place about a decade ahead of the 2015 WHO recommendation for immediate ART, at a time when ART was typically delayed until CD4 counts fell. From some 33 adults with confirmed HIV infection, the cohort provided some 200 cryopreserved PBMC samples, gathered serially across a mean of approximately six years (range 1-12). No cross-contamination during QIAcube processing was seen in test extractions of a monoclonal T-cell line run alongside around 30 polyclonal samples. Whether ART initiation and durable HIV suppression were associated with changes in peripheral blood TRB repertoire composition and diversity was tested in a retrospective serial study. Of the 30 participants with HIV, about a dozen were female.

The immunoSEQ hsTCRB v3.0 assay was used at survey level resolution to sequence the TRB variable region. The target sequencing depth for TRB was about 40,000-55,000 T-cell genomes per sample. TRB libraries were pooled and sequenced on an Illumina MiSeq using a v3 150-cycle kit. For the original study's pipeline: Repertoire analysis was run in R within a reproducible Nextflow workflow that covered QC, data transformation and analysis. LymphoSeq2, an R package for AIRR-Seq data exploration, was used to implement custom analyses. After excluding a few samples that yielded fewer than 5000 total TRB sequences, 150 to 200 HIV repertoires remained for analysis. Of the roughly 190 retained HIV repertoires, approximately 60 were collected before and roughly 130 after ART initiation. Each repertoire was downsampled to 5000 TRB nucleotide sequences, and summary statistics were averaged across 100 downsampling iterations. Only TRB sequences with CDR3 regions of at least seven amino acids were retained for analysis. Diversity was assessed using a clonality score derived from Shannon entropy and using the Gini coefficient. In the repertoire networks, any two of the top 5000 CDR3 amino acid sequences were linked whenever the two sequences differed by an edit distance of one. Antigen specificity groups and MHC restriction were predicted for TRB CDR3 amino acid sequences with GLIPH2. To flag known CMV, EBV, HIV or tissue antigen associations, CDR3 amino acid sequences were matched against VDJdb and McPAS-TCR. Pre-ART, post-ART and control groups were compared with Wilcoxon signed-rank tests and Holm-Bonferroni correction. What TCRdb holds here is the immuneACCESS table cut down to in-frame rearrangements. Part of the clones is not present; checked against another copy, under half of the missing clones reflect an unresolved V gene, and the others are unexplained. V and J calls and clone size are given by that table; D and trimming were obtained from the DNA. Across this sample there are about 29,000 clones, with roughly 80% seen only once. The ten largest clones take up more than 7.5% of the sample.

Comments on this clone: Its antigen remains unidentified. Within one base of it there is no much larger clone, and no base qualities were kept.

Sequences LNHDA (CDR1) and SQIVND (CDR2) are obtained from the germline V gene (reference sequence). The CDR3 contains 13 residues, cysteine and phenylalanine counted. The read is trimmed to its CDR3 DNA, 39 bases read in frame from base 1. For this chain, trimming is 7 bases at the V end and 6 bases at the J end, and the number of junction bases without a gene match is 4. Participants were included only if at least one PBMC sample before ART initiation and at least two post-ART samples were available. Treatment was received in the United States of America by all participants with HIV. Before DNA extraction, cryopreserved samples containing roughly 0.9-10 million PBMC were thawed and washed. At the time of the earliest PBMC sample, participants with HIV were aged between roughly 20 and 60 years. PBMC samples from each participant spanned 1-4 timepoints before ART initiation and 2-8 timepoints after ART initiation, with a median of 7 samples. For every participant, serial HIV viral load, CD4+ T-cell count, ART history and demographic data were obtained. A Qiagen kit on a QIAcube was used to extract genomic DNA from unsorted PBMC, with samples processed in batches of 12.

General findings and caveats noted by the study authors: The repertoire was dominated across all time points by expanded TRB clones identified before ART initiation, although this dominance was seen to fluctuate and to decrease in many PLHIV after ART. The samples were dated from about 2003 to 2018, and the ART regimens that were used may be less effective than current ART regimens. Inferences about post-ART repertoire changes are limited because no data were available on ART adherence, viral resistance or therapy changes. Limited PBMC availability meant only the TCR beta chain was sequenced, without alpha chain pairing. Because pre-ART samples had limited cell numbers, profiling was done on unsorted PBMC rather than on sorted CD4+ and CD8+ T cells. Starting ART was linked to a significant rise in TRB diversity, yet even with long-term ART the diversity remained significantly lower than in transplant donor controls. Compared with controls, HIV repertoires had narrower CDR3 length ranges, and the network structure pointed to an antigen-experienced repertoire that shifted only slightly toward naive after ART.

This sample comprised unsorted PBMCs, obtained 3 years after starting antiretroviral therapy. The clonotype comes from a man aged 35 to 55 with HIV. The sequence links TRBV19 to TRBJ2-2, with 8 middle bases fitting TRBD1. The DNA sequence is given as TGTGCCAGTACCCGGACAGGGTCCGGGGAGCTGTTTTTT. Its protein reads: CASTRTGSGELFF.